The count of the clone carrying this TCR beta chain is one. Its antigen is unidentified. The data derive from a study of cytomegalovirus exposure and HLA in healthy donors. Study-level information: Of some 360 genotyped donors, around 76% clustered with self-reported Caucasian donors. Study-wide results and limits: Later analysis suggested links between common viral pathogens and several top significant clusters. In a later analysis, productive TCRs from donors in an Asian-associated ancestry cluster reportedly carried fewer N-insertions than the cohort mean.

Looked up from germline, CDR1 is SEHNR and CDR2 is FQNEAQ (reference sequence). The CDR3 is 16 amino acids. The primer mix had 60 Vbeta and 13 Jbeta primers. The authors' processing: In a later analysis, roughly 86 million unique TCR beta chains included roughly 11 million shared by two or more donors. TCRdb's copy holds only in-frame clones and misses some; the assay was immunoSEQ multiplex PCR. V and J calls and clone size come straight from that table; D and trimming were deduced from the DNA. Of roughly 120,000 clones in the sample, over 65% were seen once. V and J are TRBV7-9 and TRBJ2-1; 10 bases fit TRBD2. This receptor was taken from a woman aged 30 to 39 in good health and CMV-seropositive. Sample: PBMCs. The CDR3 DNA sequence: TGTGCGAACCAGGGACCTAGCGGGAGCTCCTACAATGAGCAGTTCTTC. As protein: CANQGPSGSSYNEQFF.